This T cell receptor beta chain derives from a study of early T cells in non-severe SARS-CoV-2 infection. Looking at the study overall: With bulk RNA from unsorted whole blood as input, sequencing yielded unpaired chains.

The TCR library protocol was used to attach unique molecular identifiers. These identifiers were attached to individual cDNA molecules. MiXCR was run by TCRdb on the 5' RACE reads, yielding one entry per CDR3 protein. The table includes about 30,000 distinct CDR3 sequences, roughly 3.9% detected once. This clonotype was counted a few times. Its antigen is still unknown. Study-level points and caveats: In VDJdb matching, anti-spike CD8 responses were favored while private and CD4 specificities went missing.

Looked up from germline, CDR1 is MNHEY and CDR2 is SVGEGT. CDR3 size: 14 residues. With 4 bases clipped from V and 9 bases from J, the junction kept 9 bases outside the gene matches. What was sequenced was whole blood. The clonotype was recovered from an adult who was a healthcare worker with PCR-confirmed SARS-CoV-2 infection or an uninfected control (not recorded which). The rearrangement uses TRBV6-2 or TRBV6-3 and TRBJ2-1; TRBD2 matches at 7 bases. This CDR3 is CASSLGGSRGEQFF. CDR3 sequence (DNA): TGTGCCAGCAGTTTGGGGGGGTCACGAGGTGAGCAGTTCTTC.